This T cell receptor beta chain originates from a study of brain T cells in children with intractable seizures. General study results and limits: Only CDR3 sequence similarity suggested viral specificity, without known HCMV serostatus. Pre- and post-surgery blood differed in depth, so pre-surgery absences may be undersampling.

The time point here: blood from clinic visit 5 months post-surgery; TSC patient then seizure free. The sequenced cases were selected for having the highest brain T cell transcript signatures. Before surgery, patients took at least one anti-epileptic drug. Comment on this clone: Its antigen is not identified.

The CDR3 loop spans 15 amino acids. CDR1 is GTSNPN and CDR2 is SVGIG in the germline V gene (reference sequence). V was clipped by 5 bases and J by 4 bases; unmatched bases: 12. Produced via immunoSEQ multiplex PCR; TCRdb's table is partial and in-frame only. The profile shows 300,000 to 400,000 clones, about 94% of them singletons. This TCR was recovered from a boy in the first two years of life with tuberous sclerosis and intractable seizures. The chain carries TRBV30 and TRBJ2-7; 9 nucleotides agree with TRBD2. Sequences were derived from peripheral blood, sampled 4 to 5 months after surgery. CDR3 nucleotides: TGTGCCTGGCAAACCGGGACTAGCCTACATTACGAGCAGTACTTC. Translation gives CAWQTGTSLHYEQYF.